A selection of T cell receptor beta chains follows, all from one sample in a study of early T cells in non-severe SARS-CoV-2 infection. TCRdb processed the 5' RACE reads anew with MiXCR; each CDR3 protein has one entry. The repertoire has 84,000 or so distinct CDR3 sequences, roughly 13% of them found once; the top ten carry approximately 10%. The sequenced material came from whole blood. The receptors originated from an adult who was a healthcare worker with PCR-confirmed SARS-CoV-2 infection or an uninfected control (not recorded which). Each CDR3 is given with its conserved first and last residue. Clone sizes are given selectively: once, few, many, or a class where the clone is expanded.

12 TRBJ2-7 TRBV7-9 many CASSARDYEQYF
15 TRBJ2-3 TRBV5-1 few CASSLERGAGDTQYF
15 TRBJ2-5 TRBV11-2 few CASSSGLGIQETQYF
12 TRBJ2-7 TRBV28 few CASSPLLDEQYF
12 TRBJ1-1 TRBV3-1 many CASSLRRDEAFF
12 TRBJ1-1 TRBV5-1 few CASSLDRGKAFF
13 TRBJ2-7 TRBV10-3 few CAITPTPGFEQYF
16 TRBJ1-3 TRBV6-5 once CASSYRSATSGNTIYF
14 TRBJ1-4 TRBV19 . CASSPLRVGEKLFF
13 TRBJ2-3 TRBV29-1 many CSAAGGGTDTQYF
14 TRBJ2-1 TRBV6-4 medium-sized CASSESERRNEQFF
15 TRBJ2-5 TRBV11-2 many CASSQGTSDAETQYF
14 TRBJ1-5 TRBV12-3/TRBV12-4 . CASSPGLSNQPQHF
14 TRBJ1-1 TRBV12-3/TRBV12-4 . CASSFRAGVDEAFF
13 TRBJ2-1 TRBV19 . CASSETGAYEQFF
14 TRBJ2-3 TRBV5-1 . CASSEDHSTDTQYF
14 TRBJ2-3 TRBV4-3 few CASSQDRNTDTQYF
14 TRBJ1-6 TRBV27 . CASGASSYNSPLHF
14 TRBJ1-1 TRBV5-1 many CASRTDNGNTEAFF
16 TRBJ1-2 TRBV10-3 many CAISESTRQSSYGYTF
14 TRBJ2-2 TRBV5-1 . CATQLVQSAGELFF
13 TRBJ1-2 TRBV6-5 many CASSGDSLYGYTF
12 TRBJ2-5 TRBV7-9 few CASSYIPETQYF
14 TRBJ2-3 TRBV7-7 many CASSPDSLTDTQYF
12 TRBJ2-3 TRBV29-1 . CSAGTLLDTQYF
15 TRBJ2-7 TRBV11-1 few CASSLRTGPPYEQYF
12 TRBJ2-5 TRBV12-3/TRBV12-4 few CASSQGVETQYF
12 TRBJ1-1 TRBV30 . CAWEPGATEAFF
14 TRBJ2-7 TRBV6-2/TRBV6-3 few CASSYSRGPYEQYF
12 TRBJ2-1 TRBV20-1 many CSAIKGANEQFF
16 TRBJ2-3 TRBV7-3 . CASSSSWANEADTQYF
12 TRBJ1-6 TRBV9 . CASGTGHSPLHF
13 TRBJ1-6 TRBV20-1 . CSARGGFNSPLHF
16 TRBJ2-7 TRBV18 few CASSPTQGGGTYEQYF
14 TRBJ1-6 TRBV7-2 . CASSSQGGNSPLHF
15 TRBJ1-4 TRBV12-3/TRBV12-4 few CASRATGGRGEKLFF
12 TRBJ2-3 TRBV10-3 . CAISDPTDTQYF
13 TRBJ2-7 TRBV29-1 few CSVGSRNSYEQYF
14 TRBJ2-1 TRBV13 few CASSSPSSYNEQFF
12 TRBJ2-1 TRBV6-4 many CASSGPDNEQFF
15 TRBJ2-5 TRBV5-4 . CASSLGRQRQETQYF
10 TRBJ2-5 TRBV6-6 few CASRRETQYF
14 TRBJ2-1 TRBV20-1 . CSASQMGLYNEQFF
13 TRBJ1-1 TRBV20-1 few CSAEQGLNTEAFF
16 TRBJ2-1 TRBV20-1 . CSASRDRGPFVNEQFF
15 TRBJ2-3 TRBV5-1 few CASSLDSEDSDTQYF